What follows are 32 T cell receptor beta chains derived from one specimen sequenced in a study of T-cell reconstitution after alpha-beta-depleted transplantation in children. Unique molecular identifiers were used in preparing the TCRbeta library. Via MiXCR, TCRdb re-called the PCR reads, giving one row per CDR3 protein. The top ten hold roughly 4.8% of the sample, which has roughly 790,000 distinct CDR3 sequences, roughly 15% seen once. The sequences come from PBMCs, mostly from graft donor cells, collected 360 days after TCRalphabeta/CD19-depleted stem cell transplant. These TCRs come from a male patient aged 10 to 17 who had a stem cell transplant for acute lymphoblastic leukemia, so the T cells may come from the graft donor.

The genes are TRBV12-3 or TRBV12-4 and TRBJ2-1; no firm D call. The CDR3 contains 14 residues. Deletions cut 8 bases from V and 7 bases from J, with 18 bases between. The CDR3 region is CASCISPILNEQFF. The CDR3 DNA follows: TGTGCCAGCTGTATTAGCCCCATCCTGAATGAGCAGTTCTTC.

The V and J genes are TRBV5-1 and TRBJ2-7; D unresolved. This CDR3 contains 14 residues. V shed 6 bases and J shed 6 bases, with 19 bases lying between them. Per the germline V gene, CDR1 is SGHRS and CDR2 is YFSETQ. The CDR3 region is CASNRASHSGEQYF. In DNA form, the CDR3 reads TGCGCCAGCAATCGAGCTTCTCATTCCGGCGAGCAGTACTTC.

V is TRBV12-3 or TRBV12-4 and J is TRBJ2-7; 9 bases align to TRBD1. With 6 bases clipped from V and 4 bases from J, the junction kept 10 bases outside the gene matches. The length of the CDR3 is 15 residues. The CDR3 sequence is CASSSSGTGWYEQYF. CDR3 nucleotides: TGTGCCAGCAGCTCCTCCGGGACAGGGTGGTACGAGCAGTACTTC.

The rearrangement joins TRBV24-1 to TRBJ2-1, with 8 nucleotides matching TRBD1. CDR3 length: 16 residues. With V trimmed by 5 bases and J by 6 bases, 11 bases remained unmatched. Germline values: CDR1 KGHDR, CDR2 SFDVKD. CDR3 sequence reads: CATSGGPDRGSNEQFF. The CDR3, as DNA: TGTGCCACCAGTGGGGGCCCCGACAGGGGTAGCAATGAGCAGTTCTTC.

V gene TRBV5-1 combines with J gene TRBJ2-3, with TRBD2 identical over 14 bases. This CDR3 region has 14 residues. V lost 7 bases to trimming and J lost 4 bases; unmatched junction nucleotides: 2. Per germline, CDR1 SGHRS and CDR2 YFSETQ. The CDR3 loop is CASGLAGGADTQYF. CDR3 nucleotides: TGCGCCAGCGGACTAGCGGGGGGAGCAGATACGCAGTATTTT.

This clonotype appeared a few times. The gene calls are TRBV20-1 and TRBJ2-4; D perhaps matches TRBD1 (6 bases). This CDR3 region has 14 residues. V shed 4 bases and J shed 0 bases, with 10 bases lying between them. Germline CDR1 reads DFQATT; CDR2 reads SNEGSKA (reference sequence). The CDR3 DNA follows: TGCAGTGCTACCGACAGGTCAGCCAAAAACATTCAGTACTTC. Amino acid sequence: CSATDRSAKNIQYF.

The chain employs TRBV5-1 and TRBJ2-1, with 7 bases matching TRBD1. The CDR3 consists of 17 residues. V was clipped by 0 bases and J by 6 bases; unmatched bases: 12. The germline CDR1 and CDR2 sequences are SGHRS and YFSETQ. The CDR3 DNA reads TGCGCCAGCAGCTTGGGGACGGGACAGATCCCTCTCAATGAGCAGTTCTTC. It specifies CASSLGTGQIPLNEQFF.

This clonotype was observed a handful of times. V gene TRBV18 combines with J gene TRBJ2-3; D is possibly TRBD1 (5 bases). V dropped 2 bases and J dropped 1 base, with 10 bases sitting between them. This CDR3 region has 15 residues. In germline, CDR1 is KGHSH, CDR2 LQKENI. This CDR3 reads CASSPSGWGTDTQYF. The CDR3, as DNA: TGTGCCAGCTCACCATCAGGGTGGGGCACAGATACGCAGTATTTT.

This clonotype has at least ten counts. The V call is TRBV29-1, the J call TRBJ1-1, with a weak D call TRBD1 (6 bases). The ends were cut back, 4 bases at V and 1 base at J, with 13 bases in the middle. Germline CDR1 is SQVTM and CDR2 is ANQGSEA. The CDR3 extends over 14 amino acids. The CDR3 region is CSVAPRGPNTEAFF. DNA of the CDR3: TGCAGCGTTGCTCCGCGGGGGCCGAACACTGAAGCTTTCTTT.

The chain combines TRBV11-1 with TRBJ2-1; D call uncertain. Germline CDR1 SGHAT, CDR2 FQDESV (reference sequence). This CDR3 is 14 amino acids long. V lost 8 bases and J 0 bases, leaving 11 bases between the germline ends. The CDR3: CASLDRSSYNEQFF. CDR3 DNA sequence: TGTGCCAGCCTGGACCGGAGCTCCTACAATGAGCAGTTCTTC.

In its sample, this clonotype was seen a few times. The chain recombines TRBV29-1 with TRBJ2-7; 9 bases align to TRBD1. This CDR3 spans 13 amino acids. CDR1 is SQVTM, CDR2 ANQGSEA, per germline. V lost 6 bases, J lost 1 base, and 4 bases stayed unmatched. The CDR3 loop is CSVQTGGSYEQYF. The CDR3 coding sequence is TGCAGCGTCCAGACAGGGGGTTCCTACGAGCAGTACTTC.

The chain joins TRBV3-1 to TRBJ2-7; a weak D match, TRBD2 (5 bases). The germline CDR1 and CDR2 sequences are LGHDT and YNNKEL (reference sequence). The ends were cut back, 3 bases at V and 0 bases at J, with 15 bases in the middle. CDR3 length equals 16 residues. CDR3 residues: CASSHHSRRSSYEQYF. In DNA, the CDR3 is TGTGCCAGCAGCCACCATAGTAGGAGGAGCTCCTACGAGCAGTACTTC.

This clonotype was counted only a few times. The chain recombines TRBV20-1 with TRBJ1-2; D gene ambiguous. V gave up 1 base and J gave up 8 bases, with 2 bases separating them. The CDR3 has 9 amino acids. Looked up from germline, CDR1 is DFQATT and CDR2 is SNEGSKA (reference sequence). The CDR3 DNA reads TGCAGTGCTAGAGGGGGCTACACCTTC. Translating gives CSARGGYTF.

The table lists this clonotype with a few counts. The chain combines TRBV4-1 with TRBJ2-1, with D unclear. This CDR3 contains 13 residues. CDR1 is MGHRA and CDR2 is YSYEKL in the germline V gene. Trimming shortened V by 1 base and J by 7 bases, and 8 bases separated the two germline ends. This chain's CDR3 is CASSQGVANEQFF. For the CDR3, the DNA is TGCGCCAGCAGCCAAGGAGTCGCTAATGAGCAGTTCTTC.

Only a few counts were recorded for this clonotype. The rearrangement links TRBV5-1 to TRBJ2-1; maybe TRBD2 (6 bases). The length of the CDR3 is 16 residues. The germline gives CDR1 SGHRS, CDR2 YFSETQ. V gave up 0 bases and J gave up 4 bases, with 14 bases separating them. The CDR3 nucleotides are TGCGCCAGCAGCTTGGCGGGTTTGGGGGGTTACAATGAGCAGTTCTTC. This sequence encodes CASSLAGLGGYNEQFF.

The sample holds a few counts of this clonotype. The chain is built from TRBV11-2 and TRBJ2-1, with TRBD2 identical over 9 bases. This CDR3 is built from 17 residues. Germline CDR1 reads SGHAT; CDR2 reads FQNNGV. V was pared by 1 base and J by 6 bases, with 10 bases of the junction left unmatched. The CDR3 DNA reads as TGTGCCAGCAGCTTAGTATATCGGCGGGAGGGCGGCAATGAGCAGTTCTTC. This encodes CASSLVYRREGGNEQFF.

This clonotype was seen more than once but under ten times. This CDR3 reads CASKTGGTYNEQFF. As DNA, the CDR3 is TGTGCCAGCAAAACAGGGGGGACCTACAATGAGCAGTTCTTC. V usage is TRBV27 and J usage is TRBJ2-1, with TRBD1 matching over 8 bases. Germline CDR1 MNHEY, CDR2 SMNVEV (reference sequence). J gave up 2 bases and V 7 bases, and 4 bases lay outside the gene matches. CDR3 length: 14 residues.

The CDR3 loop reads CASSPGSGTVLREQYF. CDR3 sequence (DNA): TGTGCCAGCAGTCCCGGGTCCGGGACGGTTTTGAGGGAGCAGTACTTC. This chain links TRBV12-3 or TRBV12-4 with TRBJ2-7; D possibly uses TRBD1 or TRBD2 (5 bases each). With 5 bases removed from V and 7 bases from J, the gap between germline ends came to 24 bases. The length of the CDR3 is 16 residues.

The V call is TRBV18, the J call TRBJ2-1; TRBD2 matches at 11 bases. The germline gives CDR1 KGHSH, CDR2 LQKENI. The V and J ends lost 6 bases and 9 bases, in that order; junction bases with no gene match: 13. The CDR3 is 16 amino acids. The CDR3 loop is CASSIPGLAGWGEQFF. Written as DNA, the CDR3 is TGTGCCAGCTCCATACCCGGACTAGCGGGTTGGGGTGAGCAGTTCTTC.

The rearrangement uses TRBV7-2 and TRBJ2-1; D could derive from TRBD1 or TRBD2 (5 bases each). CDR3 size: 13 residues. In germline, CDR1 is SGHTA, CDR2 FQGNSA. The V end lost 4 bases, the J end lost 11 bases, and 15 bases lay between the germline ends. The CDR3, as DNA: TGTGCCAGCAGCTCCCCGGGACCCCGAAAGCAGTTCTTC. This sequence encodes CASSSPGPRKQFF.

The gene calls are TRBV3-1 and TRBJ2-3; TRBD2 agrees at 7 bases. Trimming removed 5 bases from V and 0 bases from J; junction bases left unmatched: 11. In germline, CDR1 is LGHDT, CDR2 YNNKEL (reference sequence). The CDR3 sequence is 17 residues long. The CDR3 here is CASSFLAATTSTDTQYF. Written as DNA, the CDR3 is TGTGCCAGCAGCTTCCTAGCGGCGACTACTAGCACAGATACGCAGTATTTT.

The chain joins TRBV5-1 to TRBJ2-4, with D possibly being TRBD1 (6 bases). Germline V gene lookup returns CDR1 SGHRS and CDR2 YFSETQ. V was trimmed by 5 bases and J by 0 bases, leaving 18 bases between them. This CDR3 comprises 17 residues. The CDR3 DNA follows: TGCGCCAGCAGAACCGATAGACAGGCTACAGCCAAAAACATTCAGTACTTC. It specifies CASRTDRQATAKNIQYF.

V and J are TRBV4-1 and TRBJ1-4; D perhaps matches TRBD1 (5 bases). The CDR3 consists of 15 residues. V was clipped by 2 bases and J by 7 bases, with 14 bases between them. Germline V gene lookup returns CDR1 MGHRA and CDR2 YSYEKL. This chain's CDR3 is CASSQPGGGGEKLFF. In DNA form, the CDR3 reads TGCGCCAGCAGCCAACCGGGGGGTGGAGGTGAAAAACTGTTTTTT.

The chain recombines TRBV11-2 with TRBJ2-1; 7 nucleotides align to TRBD2. This CDR3 spans 19 amino acids. Germline CDR1 is SGHAT and CDR2 is FQNNGV. J was trimmed by 1 base and V by 0 bases; bases with no gene match: 12. CDR3 loop: CASSLEGSQAGRSYNEQFF. CDR3 DNA: TGTGCCAGCAGCTTAGAGGGATCCCAAGCGGGGAGGTCCTACAATGAGCAGTTCTTC.

The chain joins TRBV7-2 to TRBJ2-5, with D tentatively TRBD1 or TRBD2 (6 bases each). The CDR3 consists of 15 residues. The V end was cut by 7 bases, the J end by 4 bases, with 19 bases between. The germline gives CDR1 SGHTA, CDR2 FQGNSA. This chain's CDR3 is CASTQMGRGPETQYF. The CDR3 DNA reads as TGTGCCAGCACTCAAATGGGACGGGGGCCAGAGACCCAGTACTTC.

The J gene is TRBJ2-1, the V gene TRBV6-2 or TRBV6-3; TRBD2 matches at 11 bases. Germline CDR1 MNHEY, CDR2 SVGEGT. Trimming at V came to 6 bases and at J to 7 bases, leaving 29 bases not matched to a gene. This CDR3 region has 22 residues. The CDR3 nucleotides are TGTGCCAGCAGGCCTAAATGGGATATTTATAGTGGGACTAGCGGTTTAGGGAATGAGCAGTTCTTC. It codes for CASRPKWDIYSGTSGLGNEQFF.

This sequence joins TRBV24-1 and TRBJ2-1; D assignment may be TRBD1 or TRBD2 (5 bases each). Germline values: CDR1 KGHDR, CDR2 SFDVKD. The CDR3 is made up of 13 amino acids. The V end lost 5 bases, the J end lost 7 bases, and 11 bases lay between the germline ends. CDR3 sequence reads: CATSGAWGNEQFF. The CDR3, as DNA: TGTGCCACCAGTGGGGCTTGGGGGAATGAGCAGTTCTTC.

This chain joins TRBV11-2 and TRBJ2-1; D may be TRBD1 (6 bases). The CDR3 covers 16 residues. Germline CDR1 SGHAT, CDR2 FQNNGV. Trimming stripped 4 bases from V and 4 bases from J, with 17 bases between. CDR3 region: CASSSLLGGEYNEQFF. In DNA form, the CDR3 reads TGTGCCAGCAGCTCCCTCTTAGGGGGAGAGTACAATGAGCAGTTCTTC.

The CDR3: CASSSEYTDTQYF. DNA for the CDR3: TGTGCCAGCAGCTCCGAGTACACAGATACGCAGTATTTT. The chain employs TRBV7-9 and TRBJ2-3; D uncertain. V lost 4 bases to trimming and J lost 2 bases, with 7 bases between them. CDR3 size: 13 residues. Germline loops: CDR1 SEHNR, CDR2 FQNEAQ (reference sequence).

This clonotype has at least ten counts. V and J are TRBV20-1 and TRBJ2-3, with 8 bases fitting TRBD2. Trimming at V came to 5 bases and at J to 6 bases, leaving 7 bases not matched to a gene. Germline V lookup: CDR1 DFQATT, CDR2 SNEGSKA (reference sequence). This CDR3 has 13 residues. Here the CDR3 reads CSASTPSGDTQYF. The CDR3 nucleotides read TGCAGTGCTTCTACCCCTAGCGGGGATACGCAGTATTTT.

This clonotype occurred a few times. The genes are TRBV29-1 and TRBJ2-2; D tentatively reads TRBD1 or TRBD2 (6 bases each). The V end lost 3 bases, the J end lost 4 bases, and 15 bases lay between the germline ends. The CDR3 runs to 15 residues. CDR1 is SQVTM and CDR2 is ANQGSEA in the germline V gene. The CDR3 bases are TGCAGCGTTGAGTTCCGGGGGCAAGGCACCGGGGAGCTGTTTTTT. Translated, it gives CSVEFRGQGTGELFF.

The CDR3 DNA reads TGCAGTGCTAGAGATACGCGGGGGGGCCTCAATGAGCAGTTCTTC. Protein product: CSARDTRGGLNEQFF. The V gene is TRBV20-1, the J gene TRBJ2-1, with 9 bases aligning to TRBD2. There are 15 residues in the CDR3. J was trimmed by 6 bases and V by 0 bases; bases with no gene match: 6. CDR1 is DFQATT, CDR2 SNEGSKA, per germline (reference sequence).